This T cell receptor beta chain was identified during a study of lymphopenia after photon versus proton radiotherapy. Germline CDR1 is SGHDN and CDR2 is FVKESK. V shed 1 base and J shed 4 bases, with 16 bases lying between them. The CDR3 extends over 16 amino acids. The method was immunoSEQ multiplex PCR; TCRdb's version includes in-frame clones alone and lacks a portion of them. The table has some 44,000 clones, approximately 83% seen once. This sequence originates from a woman aged 70-85 years with pancreatic cancer. The chain has TRBV14 and TRBJ1-1; D is undetermined. This sample comprised peripheral blood, obtained from a patient treated with proton-based radiotherapy. This chain's CDR3 is CASSQGERVLGTEAFF. The DNA of the CDR3 is TGTGCCAGCAGCCAAGGAGAAAGGGTTTTGGGCACTGAAGCTTTCTTT.